This T cell receptor beta chain was sequenced for a study of blood T cell repertoires in COVID-19. Repertoires were generated with immunoSEQ multiplex PCR, while TCRdb's copy carries only in-frame clones and drops some. The table shows some 250,000 clones, with about 86% occurring only once. The CDR3 sequence is 13 residues long. In germline, CDR1 is SGHNT, CDR2 YYREEE (reference sequence). With 5 bases removed from V and 3 bases from J, the gap between germline ends came to 11 bases. Sequenced sample: peripheral blood. J is TRBJ1-2 and V is TRBV5-4, with a tentative D call TRBD1 (6 bases). The source of this sequence is a woman younger than 45 who had recovered from COVID-19. For the CDR3, the DNA is TGTGCCAGCAGTTGGGGGCAGGACTATGGCTACACCTTC. This encodes CASSWGQDYGYTF.